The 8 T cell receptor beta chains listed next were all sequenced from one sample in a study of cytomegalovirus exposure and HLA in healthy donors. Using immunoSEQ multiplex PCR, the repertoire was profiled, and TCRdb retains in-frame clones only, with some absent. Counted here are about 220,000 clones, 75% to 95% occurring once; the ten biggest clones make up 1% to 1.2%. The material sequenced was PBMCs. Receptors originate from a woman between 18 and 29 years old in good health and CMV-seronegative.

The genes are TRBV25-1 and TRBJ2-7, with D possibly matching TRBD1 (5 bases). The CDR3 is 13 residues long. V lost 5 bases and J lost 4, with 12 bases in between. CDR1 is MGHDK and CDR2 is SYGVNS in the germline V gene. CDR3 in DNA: TGTGCCAGCAGTCCCCCGACAGTATACGAGCAGTACTTC. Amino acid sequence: CASSPPTVYEQYF.

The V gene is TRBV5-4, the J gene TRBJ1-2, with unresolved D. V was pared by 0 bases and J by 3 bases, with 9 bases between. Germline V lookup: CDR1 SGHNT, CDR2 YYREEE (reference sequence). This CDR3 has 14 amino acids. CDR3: CASSLASGYYGYTF. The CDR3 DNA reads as TGTGCCAGCAGCTTGGCGTCCGGGTACTATGGCTACACCTTC.

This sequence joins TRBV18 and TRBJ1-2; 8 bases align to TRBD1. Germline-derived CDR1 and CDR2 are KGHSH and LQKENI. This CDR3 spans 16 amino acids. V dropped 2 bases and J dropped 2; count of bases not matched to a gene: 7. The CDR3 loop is CASSPEDRARNYGYTF. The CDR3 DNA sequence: TGTGCCAGCTCACCAGAGGACAGGGCTCGGAACTATGGCTACACCTTC.

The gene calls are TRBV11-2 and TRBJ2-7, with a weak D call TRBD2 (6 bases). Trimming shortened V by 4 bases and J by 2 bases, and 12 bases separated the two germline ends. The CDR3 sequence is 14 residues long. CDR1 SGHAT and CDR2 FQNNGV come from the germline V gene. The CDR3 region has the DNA TGTGCCAGCAGCTCCCCAAGACTAGCCTACGAGCAGTACTTC. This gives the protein CASSSPRLAYEQYF. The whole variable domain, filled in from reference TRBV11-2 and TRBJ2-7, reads EAGVAQSPRYKIIEKRQSVAFWCNPISGHATLYWYQQILGQGPKLLIQFQNNGVVDDSQLPKDRFSAERLKGVDSTLKIQPAKLEDSAVYLCASSSPRLAYEQYFGPGTRLTVT.

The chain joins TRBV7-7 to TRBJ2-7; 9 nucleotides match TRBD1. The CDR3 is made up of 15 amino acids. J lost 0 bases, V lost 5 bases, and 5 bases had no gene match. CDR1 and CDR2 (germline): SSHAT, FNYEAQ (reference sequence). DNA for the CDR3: TGTGCCAGCAGCAAGGGGACAGGGAGCTCCTACGAGCAGTACTTC. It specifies CASSKGTGSSYEQYF.

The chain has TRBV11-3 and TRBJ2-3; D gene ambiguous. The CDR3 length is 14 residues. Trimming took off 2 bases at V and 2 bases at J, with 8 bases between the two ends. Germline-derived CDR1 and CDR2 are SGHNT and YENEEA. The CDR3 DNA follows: TGTGCCAGCAGCTTATCTCTCCCCACAGATACGCAGTATTTT. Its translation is CASSLSLPTDTQYF.

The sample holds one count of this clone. In nucleotides, the CDR3 is TGTGCCTGGAGTGTACAGGGATCCACCATATATTTT. Protein product: CAWSVQGSTIYF. This chain connects TRBV30 to TRBJ1-3, with D maybe TRBD1 (6 bases). The CDR3 is 12 amino acids. CDR1 and CDR2 (germline): GTSNPN, SVGIG (reference sequence). Trimming cost V 0 bases and J 9 bases, with 9 bases left between them.

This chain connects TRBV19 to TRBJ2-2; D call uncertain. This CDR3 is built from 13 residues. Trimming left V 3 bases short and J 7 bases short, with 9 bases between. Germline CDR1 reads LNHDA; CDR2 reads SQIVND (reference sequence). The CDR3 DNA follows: TGTGCCAGTAGTATCCAGGTCCTCGGGGAGCTGTTTTTT. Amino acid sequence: CASSIQVLGELFF.